This section outlines one TCR beta chain sequence together with its context. Only in-frame clones appear in the TCRdb table, and some are missing; sequencing was by immunoSEQ multiplex PCR. Among more than 35,000 clones listed, just over 75% were seen once. V gave up 0 bases and J gave up 0 bases, with 7 bases separating them. CDR3 length equals 15 residues. Germline V gene data show CDR1 as SGHRS and CDR2 as YFSETQ. This sample was taken from a study of PD-1 blockade in classical Hodgkin lymphoma. In every patient, relapse followed autologous stem cell transplantation, while exposure to brentuximab vedotin differed.

This specimen consisted of peripheral blood mononuclear cells (PBMCs), obtained before the second cycle of nivolumab. The clonotype comes from a human donor with classical Hodgkin lymphoma. This chain connects TRBV5-1 to TRBJ2-1; D is ambiguous. In nucleotides, the CDR3 is TGCGCCAGCAGCTTGGATAGCCGCTCCTACAATGAGCAGTTCTTC. Its protein product is CASSLDSRSYNEQFF.